Described below is a single T cell receptor (beta chain) sequence and its context. Its specificity is not known. Preparing the TCRbeta library involved the use of unique molecular identifiers. TCRdb analysed the PCR reads with MiXCR anew, one entry per CDR3 protein. The top ten hold over 25% of the sample, which has about a million distinct CDR3 sequences, about 29% seen once. This CDR3 has 16 residues. The V and J ends lost 0 bases and 2 bases respectively, with 12 bases between them. Germline V CDR1 and CDR2: MGHRA, YSYEKL. The data originate from a study of T-cell reconstitution after alpha-beta-depleted transplantation in children. The study, taken as a whole, reports: Approximately two months post-transplant, alpha-beta T cells reportedly originated from several hundred expanded graft clones.

The sample in question was PBMCs, mostly from graft donor cells, obtained 360 days after TCRalphabeta/CD19-depleted stem cell transplant. The source is a boy under two years old who had a stem cell transplant for SCID, so the T cells may come from the graft donor. The gene calls are TRBV4-1 and TRBJ2-3; perhaps TRBD1 as D (6 bases). The CDR3 region has the DNA TGCGCCAGCAGCCAAGATAGGCCAGGGGCCACAGATACGCAGTATTTT. It encodes CASSQDRPGATDTQYF.